Detailed here is one T cell receptor beta chain. The antigen is undetermined. The sample comes from a study of blood T cells in healthy people across ages. V gave up 1 base and J gave up 6 bases, with 17 bases separating them. Germline CDR1 and CDR2: SGHVS and FQNEAQ. The CDR3 has 16 residues. A second PCR of 7 to 11 cycles used a sample-barcoded 5' primer and a J-beta primer mix. TCRdb re-called the 5' RACE reads with MiXCR, one entry per CDR3 protein. In the table there are about a million distinct CDR3 sequences, 51% of which are singletons. Findings and limits, study-wide: TCR beta diversity per million T cells fell roughly linearly with age.

Sequencing was carried out using blood. V usage is TRBV7-8 and J usage is TRBJ2-3, with a weak D call TRBD1 (5 bases). The clonotype originates from a woman aged 55-70 years in good health. The CDR3 DNA reads as TGTGCCAGCAGCTTAGGTCAGGGCGTGAATTCTGATACGCAGTATTTT. This sequence encodes CASSLGQGVNSDTQYF.